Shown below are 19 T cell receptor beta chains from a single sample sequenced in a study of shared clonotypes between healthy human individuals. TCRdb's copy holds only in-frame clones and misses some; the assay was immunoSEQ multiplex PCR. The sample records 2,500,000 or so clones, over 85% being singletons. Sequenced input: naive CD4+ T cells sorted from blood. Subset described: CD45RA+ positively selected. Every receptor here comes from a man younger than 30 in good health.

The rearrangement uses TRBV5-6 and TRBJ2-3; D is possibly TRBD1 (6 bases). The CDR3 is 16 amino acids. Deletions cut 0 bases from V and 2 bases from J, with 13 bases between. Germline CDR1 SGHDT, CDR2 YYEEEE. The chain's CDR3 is CASSLDGTRLTDTQYF. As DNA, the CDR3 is TGTGCCAGCAGCTTGGATGGGACAAGGCTCACAGATACGCAGTATTTT.

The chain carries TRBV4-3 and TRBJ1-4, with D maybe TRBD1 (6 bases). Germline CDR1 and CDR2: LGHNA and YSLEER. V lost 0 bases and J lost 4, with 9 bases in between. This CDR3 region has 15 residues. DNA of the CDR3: TGCGCCAGCAGCCAAGACAAGGGACATAATGAAAAACTGTTTTTT. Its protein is CASSQDKGHNEKLFF.

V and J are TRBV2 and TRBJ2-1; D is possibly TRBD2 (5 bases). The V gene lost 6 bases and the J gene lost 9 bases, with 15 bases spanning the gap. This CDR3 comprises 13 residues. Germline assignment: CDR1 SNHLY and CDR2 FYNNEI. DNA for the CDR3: TGTGCCAGCAGCCGAACTAGATTCAGTGAGCAGTTCTTC. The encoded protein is CASSRTRFSEQFF.

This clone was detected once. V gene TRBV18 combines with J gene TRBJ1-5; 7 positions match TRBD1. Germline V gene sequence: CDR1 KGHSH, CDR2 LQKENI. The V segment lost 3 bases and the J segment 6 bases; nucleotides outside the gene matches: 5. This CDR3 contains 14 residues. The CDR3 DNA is TGTGCCAGCTCACCCTACGAGGGGGCTCAGCCCCAGCATTTT. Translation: CASSPYEGAQPQHF. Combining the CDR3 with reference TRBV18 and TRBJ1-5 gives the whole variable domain NAGVMQNPRHLVRRRGQEARLRCSPMKGHSHVYWYRQLPEEGLKFMVYLQKENIIDESGMPKERFSAEFPKEGPSILRIQQVVRGDSAAYFCASSPYEGAQPQHFGDGTRLSIL.

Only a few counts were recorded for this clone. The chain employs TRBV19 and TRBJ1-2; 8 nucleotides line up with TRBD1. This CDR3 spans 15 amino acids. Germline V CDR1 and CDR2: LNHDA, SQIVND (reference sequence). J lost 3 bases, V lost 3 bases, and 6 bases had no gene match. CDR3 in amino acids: CASSIGQGHDYGYTF. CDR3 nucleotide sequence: TGTGCCAGTAGTATTGGACAGGGTCATGACTATGGCTACACCTTC.

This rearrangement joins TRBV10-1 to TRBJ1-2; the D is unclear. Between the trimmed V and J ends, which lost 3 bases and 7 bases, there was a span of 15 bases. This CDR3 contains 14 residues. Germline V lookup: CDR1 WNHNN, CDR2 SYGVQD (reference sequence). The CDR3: CASSDTRGVGGYTF. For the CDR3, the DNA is TGCGCCAGCAGTGATACTCGGGGAGTCGGTGGCTACACCTTC.

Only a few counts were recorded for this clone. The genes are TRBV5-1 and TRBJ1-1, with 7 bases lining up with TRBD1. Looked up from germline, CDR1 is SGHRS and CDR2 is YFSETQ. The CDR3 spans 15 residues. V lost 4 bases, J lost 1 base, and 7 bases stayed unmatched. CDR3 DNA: TGCGCCAGCAGCCCGGTGACAGGGTGGAACACTGAAGCTTTCTTT. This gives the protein CASSPVTGWNTEAFF.

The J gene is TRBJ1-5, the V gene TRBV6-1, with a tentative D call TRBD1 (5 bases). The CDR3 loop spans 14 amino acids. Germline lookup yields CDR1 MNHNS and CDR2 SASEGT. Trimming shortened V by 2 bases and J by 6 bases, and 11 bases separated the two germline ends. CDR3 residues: CASSEWGGGQPQHF. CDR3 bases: TGTGCCAGCAGTGAATGGGGGGGAGGTCAGCCCCAGCATTTT.

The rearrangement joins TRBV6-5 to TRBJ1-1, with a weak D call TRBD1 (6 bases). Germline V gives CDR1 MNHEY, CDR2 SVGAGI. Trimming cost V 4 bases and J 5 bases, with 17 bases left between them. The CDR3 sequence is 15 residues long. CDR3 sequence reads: CASSSGDISGTEAFF. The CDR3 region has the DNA TGTGCCAGCAGTTCCGGGGACATTTCAGGGACTGAAGCTTTCTTT.

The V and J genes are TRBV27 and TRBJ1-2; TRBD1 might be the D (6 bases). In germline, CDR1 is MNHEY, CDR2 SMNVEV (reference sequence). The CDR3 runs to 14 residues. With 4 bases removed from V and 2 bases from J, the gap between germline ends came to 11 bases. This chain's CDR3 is CASSSPRGNYGYTF. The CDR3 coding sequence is TGTGCCAGCAGTTCCCCCAGGGGAAACTATGGCTACACCTTC.

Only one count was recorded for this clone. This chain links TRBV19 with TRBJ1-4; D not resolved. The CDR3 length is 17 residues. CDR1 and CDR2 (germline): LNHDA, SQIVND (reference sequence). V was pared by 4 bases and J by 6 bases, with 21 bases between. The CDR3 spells CASSKSGIALDHEKLFF. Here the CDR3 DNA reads TGTGCCAGTAGTAAATCGGGGATCGCGCTGGACCATGAAAAACTGTTTTTT.

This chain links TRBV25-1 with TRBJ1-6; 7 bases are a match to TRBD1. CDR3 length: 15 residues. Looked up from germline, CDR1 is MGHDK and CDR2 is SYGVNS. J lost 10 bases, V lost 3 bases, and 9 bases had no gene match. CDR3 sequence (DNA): TGTGCCAGCAGTGATGTGGAACAGGGGTGGTCACCCCTCCACTTT. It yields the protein CASSDVEQGWSPLHF.

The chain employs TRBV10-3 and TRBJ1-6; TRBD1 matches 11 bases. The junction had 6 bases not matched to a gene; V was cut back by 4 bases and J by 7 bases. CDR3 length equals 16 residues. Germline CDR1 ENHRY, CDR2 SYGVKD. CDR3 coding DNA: TGTGCCATCAGTGCGGGACAGGGGGAGGTCAATTCACCCCTCCACTTT. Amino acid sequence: CAISAGQGEVNSPLHF.

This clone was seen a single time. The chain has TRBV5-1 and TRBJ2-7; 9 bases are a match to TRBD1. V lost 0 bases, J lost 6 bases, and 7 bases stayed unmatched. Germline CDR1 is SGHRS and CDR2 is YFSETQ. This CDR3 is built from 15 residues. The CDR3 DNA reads TGCGCCAGCAGCTTGGGGGACAGGGATGGCGGCGAGCAGTACTTC. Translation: CASSLGDRDGGEQYF. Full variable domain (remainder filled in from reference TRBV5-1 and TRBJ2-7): KAGVTQTPRYLIKTRGQQVTLSCSPISGHRSVSWYQQTPGQGLQFLFEYFSETQRNKGNFPGRFSGRQFSNSRSEMNVSTLELGDSALYLCASSLGDRDGGEQYFGPGTRLTVT.

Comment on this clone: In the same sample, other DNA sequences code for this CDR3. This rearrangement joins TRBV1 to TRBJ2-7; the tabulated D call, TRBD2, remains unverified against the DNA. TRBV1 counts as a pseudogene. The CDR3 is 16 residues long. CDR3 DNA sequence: TGCACCAGCAGCCAATTGAGGCAAGGTAATACCTACGAGCAGTACTTC. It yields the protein CTSSQLRQGNTYEQYF.

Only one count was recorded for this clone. CDR3 protein: CASSLTVNTEAFF. Written as DNA, the CDR3 is TGTGCCAGCAGCTTAACAGTGAACACTGAAGCTTTCTTT. The chain employs TRBV7-8 and TRBJ1-1; D remains unclear. This CDR3 region has 13 residues. Trimming removed 2 bases at V and 0 bases at J, with 4 bases between. The germline V gene encodes CDR1 SGHVS and CDR2 FQNEAQ.

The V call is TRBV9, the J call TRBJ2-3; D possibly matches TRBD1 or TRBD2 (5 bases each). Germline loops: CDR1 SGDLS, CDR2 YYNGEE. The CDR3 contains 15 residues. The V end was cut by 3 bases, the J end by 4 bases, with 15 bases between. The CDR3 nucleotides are TGTGCCAGCAGCGCTACGGGACCCCTCTCAGATACGCAGTATTTT. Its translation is CASSATGPLSDTQYF.

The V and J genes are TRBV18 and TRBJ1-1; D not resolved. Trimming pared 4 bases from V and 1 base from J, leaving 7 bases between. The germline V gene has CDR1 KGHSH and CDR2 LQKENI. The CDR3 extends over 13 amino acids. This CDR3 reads CASSQDGNTEAFF. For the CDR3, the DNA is TGTGCCAGCTCACAGGACGGGAACACTGAAGCTTTCTTT.

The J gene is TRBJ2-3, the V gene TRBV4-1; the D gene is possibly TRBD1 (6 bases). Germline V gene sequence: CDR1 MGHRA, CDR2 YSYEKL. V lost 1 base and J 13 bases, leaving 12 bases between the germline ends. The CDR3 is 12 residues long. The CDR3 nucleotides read TGCGCCAGCAGCCAAGGCACAGGGTTAAAGTATTTT. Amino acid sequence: CASSQGTGLKYF.